A single sample gave rise to the 21 T cell receptor beta chains below, sequenced in a study of blood T cell repertoires in COVID-19. Measured with immunoSEQ multiplex PCR; TCRdb has only the in-frame clones, and not every one. There are 150,000 or so clones in the sample; roughly 75% occur only once, and around 5.5% lies in the top ten. The sequencing sample was made of PBMCs or T cells enriched from blood (not recorded which). The source is a woman between 50 and 59 years old who had recovered from COVID-19.

CDR3: CASSTMTGQQETQYF. CDR3 in DNA: TGTGCCAGCAGCACCATGACAGGCCAACAAGAGACCCAGTACTTC. The chain joins TRBV7-6 to TRBJ2-5; a weak D match, TRBD1 (6 bases). The CDR3 has 15 residues. CDR1 and CDR2 (germline): SGHVS, FNYEAQ. With 5 bases removed from V and 2 bases from J, the gap between germline ends came to 15 bases.

The chain joins TRBV20-1 to TRBJ2-1; 15 nucleotides match TRBD2. The junction had 2 bases not matched to a gene; V was cut back by 3 bases and J by 2 bases. The CDR3 runs 16 residues. Germline V lookup: CDR1 DFQATT, CDR2 SNEGSKA (reference sequence). The CDR3 DNA is TGCAGTGCTAGTGGACTAGCGGGGGGGGCCTACAATGAGCAGTTCTTC. Translation: CSASGLAGGAYNEQFF.

The chain carries TRBV7-3 and TRBJ2-5; 13 positions match TRBD2. Germline loops: CDR1 SGHTA, CDR2 FQGTGA. This CDR3 spans 14 amino acids. V trimming: 3 bases; J trimming: 5 bases; junction bases outside the gene matches: 0. CDR3 DNA: TGTGCCAGCAGCTTGACTAGCGGGGGGGAGACCCAGTACTTC. Its translation: CASSLTSGGETQYF. The complete variable domain, with remaining parts taken from reference TRBV7-3 and TRBJ2-5, reads GAGVSQTPSNKVTEKGKYVELRCDPISGHTALYWYRQSLGQGPEFLIYFQGTGAADDSGLPNDRFFAVRPEGSVSTLKIQRTERGDSAVYLCASSLTSGGETQYFGPGTRLLVL.

The chain combines TRBV3-1 (or the pseudogene TRBV3-2) with TRBJ1-2, with D possibly matching TRBD1 (5 bases). The germline gives CDR1 LGHDT, CDR2 YNNKEL (reference sequence). There are 14 residues in the CDR3. V lost 1 base, J lost 4 bases, and 10 bases lay in between. Here the CDR3 reads CASSQAAGGYGYTF. CDR3 coding DNA: TGTGCCAGCAGCCAAGCTGCGGGGGGCTATGGCTACACCTTC.

The chain recombines TRBV27 with TRBJ1-3, with D possibly being TRBD1 (5 bases). Germline lookup yields CDR1 MNHEY and CDR2 SMNVEV (reference sequence). Trimming left V 4 bases short and J 2 bases short, with 6 bases between. The CDR3 length is 13 residues. The CDR3 loop is CASSWGAGNTIYF. CDR3 in DNA: TGTGCCAGCAGTTGGGGGGCTGGAAACACCATATATTTT.

This clone was picked up a small number of times. The chain has TRBV2 and TRBJ1-1; perhaps TRBD1 as D (6 bases). V lost 8 bases and J lost 1, with 11 bases in between. CDR1 SNHLY and CDR2 FYNNEI come from the germline V gene. The length of the CDR3 is 13 residues. CDR3 sequence (DNA): TGTGCCAGCGAGAACAGGGAGAACACTGAAGCTTTCTTT. This encodes CASENRENTEAFF.

This chain joins TRBV7-8 and TRBJ2-3; 7 bases are shared with TRBD1. The CDR3 runs 16 residues. CDR1 is SGHVS, CDR2 FQNEAQ, per germline. J was trimmed by 4 bases and V by 5 bases; bases with no gene match: 12. CDR3 protein: CASSPRGDTGADTQYF. The CDR3 DNA is TGTGCCAGCAGCCCTAGAGGGGATACAGGGGCAGATACGCAGTATTTT.

A few counts support this clone. The chain carries TRBV7-2 and TRBJ2-3; a weak D match, TRBD1 (6 bases). The CDR3 loop spans 15 amino acids. Deletions cut 5 bases from V and 0 bases from J, with 12 bases between. Germline V gene lookup returns CDR1 SGHTA and CDR2 FQGNSA. This CDR3 is CASSQNRASTDTQYF. CDR3 in DNA: TGTGCCAGCAGCCAGAACAGGGCTAGCACAGATACGCAGTATTTT.

The chain has TRBV19 and TRBJ1-3; maybe TRBD1 (5 bases). Trimming took off 11 bases at V and 0 bases at J, with 17 bases between the two ends. Per germline, CDR1 LNHDA and CDR2 SQIVND (reference sequence). CDR3 length: 15 residues. DNA of the CDR3: TGTGCCGCGGGGACGTCTGGGTCCTCTGGAAACACCATATATTTT. It codes for CAAGTSGSSGNTIYF. The full variable domain, its missing parts supplied by reference TRBV19 and TRBJ1-3, is DGGITQSPKYLFRKEGQNVTLSCEQNLNHDAMYWYRQDPGQGLRLIYYSQIVNDFQKGDIAEGYSVSREKKESFPLTVTSAQKNPTAFYLCAAGTSGSSGNTIYFGEGSWLTVV.

This chain connects TRBV7-8 to TRBJ2-5; D possibly corresponds to TRBD2 (5 bases). V lost 0 bases and J lost 5, with 16 bases in between. The length of the CDR3 is 16 residues. The germline gives CDR1 SGHVS, CDR2 FQNEAQ. The CDR3 region has the DNA TGTGCCAGCAGCTTAGCCAGTAGTGGGCGGGCGGAGACCCAGTACTTC. Encoded protein: CASSLASSGRAETQYF.

CDR3 sequence reads: CASSLGGGGTDTQYF. CDR3 DNA sequence: TGTGCCAGCAGCTTAGGGGGCGGGGGTACAGATACGCAGTATTTT. J is TRBJ2-3 and V is TRBV7-2; 7 nucleotides align to TRBD2. In germline, CDR1 is SGHTA, CDR2 FQGNSA. This CDR3 is built from 15 residues. Trimming cost V 1 base and J 3 bases; bases outside gene matches: 4. The full variable domain, with the rest looked up from reference TRBV7-2 and TRBJ2-3, is GAGVSQSPSNKVTEKGKDVELRCDPISGHTALYWYRQSLGQGLEFLIYFQGNSAPDKSGLPSDRFSAERTGGSVSTLTIQRTQQEDSAVYLCASSLGGGGTDTQYFGPGTRLTVL.

This clone was seen a single time. This chain's CDR3 is CASNLEGRNTEAFF. Written as DNA, the CDR3 is TGTGCCAGCAACCTGGAGGGGCGAAACACTGAAGCTTTCTTT. The V call is TRBV2, the J call TRBJ1-1, with D tentatively TRBD1 (5 bases). CDR3 size: 14 residues. Germline CDR1 and CDR2: SNHLY and FYNNEI. V was trimmed by 7 bases and J by 2 bases, leaving 14 bases between them.

As DNA, the CDR3 is TGTGCCAGCAGGACTAGCACAGATACGCAGTATTTT. Encoded protein: CASRTSTDTQYF. J is TRBJ2-3 and V is TRBV6-5; D not certain. V was trimmed by 6 bases and J by 0 bases, leaving 4 bases between them. The germline gives CDR1 MNHEY, CDR2 SVGAGI. The CDR3 is 12 amino acids.

The chain recombines TRBV15 with TRBJ2-7; TRBD1 agrees at 9 bases. From germline, CDR1 is LNHNV and CDR2 YYDKDF (reference sequence). V lost 3 bases to trimming and J lost 4 bases; unmatched junction nucleotides: 4. The CDR3 consists of 14 residues. The CDR3 region has the DNA TGTGCCACCAGCAGGGATGGACAGGGGTACGAGCAGTACTTC. Translation gives CATSRDGQGYEQYF.

The chain combines TRBV9 with TRBJ2-1; D may be TRBD2 (6 bases). This CDR3 is built from 13 residues. CDR1 is SGDLS and CDR2 is YYNGEE in the germline V gene. Trimming cost V 4 bases and J 6 bases, with 11 bases left between them. The CDR3 region has the DNA TGTGCCAGCAGCACTCGGGAGCTCAATGAGCAGTTCTTC. Translated: CASSTRELNEQFF.

V usage is TRBV11-1 and J usage is TRBJ2-3, with D unclear. CDR1 and CDR2 from the germline V gene are SGHAT and FQDESV (reference sequence). V lost 1 base to trimming and J lost 4 bases, with 6 bases between them. The CDR3 sequence is 13 residues long. In nucleotides, the CDR3 is TGTGCCAGCAGCTTAGGGTCGGCAGATACGCAGTATTTT. This translates into CASSLGSADTQYF.

This chain uses TRBV5-1 with TRBJ1-1, with 7 bases fitting TRBD1. CDR1 SGHRS and CDR2 YFSETQ come from the germline V gene. The CDR3 contains 17 residues. The trim removed 0 bases at V and 4 bases at J, leaving 12 bases unmatched. This chain's CDR3 is CASSLDLTGTSFTEAFF. The CDR3 nucleotides read TGCGCCAGCAGCTTGGATCTGACAGGGACCAGTTTCACTGAAGCTTTCTTT.

The chain joins TRBV28 to TRBJ1-1; 8 bases agree with TRBD1. Germline values: CDR1 MDHEN, CDR2 SYDVKM. This CDR3 is 15 amino acids long. Trimming at V came to 3 bases and at J to 1 base, leaving 4 bases not matched to a gene. The CDR3 region is CASSLSGGQNTEAFF. The CDR3 nucleotides read TGTGCCAGCAGTTTGTCAGGGGGCCAGAACACTGAAGCTTTCTTT.

The rearrangement uses TRBV24-1 and TRBJ2-3, with a possible D match to TRBD2 (5 bases). Germline assignment: CDR1 KGHDR and CDR2 SFDVKD. This CDR3 has 14 amino acids. V was cut by 7 bases and J by 4 bases, with 14 bases left in between. This CDR3 reads CATSRSGGADTQYF. The DNA of the CDR3 is TGTGCCACCAGCAGGAGTGGAGGAGCAGATACGCAGTATTTT.

The rearrangement links TRBV18 to TRBJ1-5; the D is unclear. V dropped 2 bases and J dropped 4 bases, with 9 bases sitting between them. The length of the CDR3 is 14 residues. CDR1 is KGHSH and CDR2 is LQKENI in the germline V gene. CDR3 sequence: CASSPVFTNQPQHF. The CDR3 nucleotides are TGTGCCAGCTCACCAGTTTTTACAAATCAGCCCCAGCATTTT.

This rearrangement joins TRBV11-1 to TRBJ2-1, with 12 bases matching TRBD2. Germline V lookup: CDR1 SGHAT, CDR2 FQDESV (reference sequence). The ends lost 3 bases at V and 6 bases at J; junction bases unmatched: 6. The CDR3 spans 16 residues. DNA of the CDR3: TGTGCCAGCAGCTTTTGGACTAGCGGGGAGGGCAATGAGCAGTTCTTC. Its protein product is CASSFWTSGEGNEQFF.